The rows below give T cell receptor beta chains drawn from one sample of a study of vaccination effects on CD4 cells after COVID-19. Their recognized antigens are unknown. Only in-frame clones appear in the TCRdb table, and some are missing; sequencing was by immunoSEQ multiplex PCR. The sample carries more than 50,000 clones, approximately 80% recorded once. The material sequenced was CD4+ T cells from PBMCs cultured with HCoV-229E spike peptides, taken before COVID-19 vaccination. The source is a human donor who received a COVID-19 vaccine. Both conserved end residues are part of each CDR3. The D gene is left open where the match is weak. Expanded clones are given a class, and other clones once, few, many or no size at all.

TRBV18	TRBD1	TRBJ1-5	.	CASSPRQGDQPQHF	TGTGCCAGCTCACCGAGACAGGGTGATCAGCCCCAGCATTTT
TRBV3-1/TRBV3-2	TRBD1	TRBJ2-1	.	CASSQPGQGSEQFF	TGTGCCAGCAGCCAACCGGGACAGGGAAGTGAGCAGTTCTTC
TRBV15	.	TRBJ2-1	few	CATSRDRGSYNEQFF	TGTGCCACCAGCAGAGACAGGGGCTCTTACAATGAGCAGTTCTTC
TRBV9	TRBD2	TRBJ2-1	.	CASSVSLGPAGGNEQFF	TGTGCCAGCAGCGTATCCCTGGGTCCAGCGGGGGGGAATGAGCAGTTCTTC
TRBV6-1	.	TRBJ1-5	medium-sized	CASSAIYNSGPGNQPQHF	TGTGCCAGCAGTGCCATCTATAACTCGGGACCGGGCAATCAGCCCCAGCATTTT
TRBV10-1	.	TRBJ2-2	.	CASSRAGTPGELFF	TGCGCCAGCAGCCGGGCGGGGACCCCCGGGGAGCTGTTTTTT
TRBV7-2	.	TRBJ1-3	.	CASSFSPAVAGNTIYF	TGTGCCAGCAGCTTTTCCCCCGCGGTGGCTGGAAACACCATATATTTT
TRBV5-1	.	TRBJ2-1	few	CASSLGAGTGHNEQFF	TGCGCCAGCAGCTTGGGTGCCGGGACGGGACACAATGAGCAGTTCTTC
TRBV5-1	.	TRBJ2-5	.	CASRRGDKVQETQYF	TGCGCCAGCAGGCGAGGAGACAAAGTACAAGAGACCCAGTACTTC
TRBV6-5	.	TRBJ2-5	.	CASSYSKGDETQYF	TGTGCCAGCAGTTACTCGAAAGGGGATGAGACCCAGTACTTC
TRBV3-1/TRBV3-2	TRBD1	TRBJ1-6	few	CASSQGGGGGSPLHF	TGTGCCAGCAGCCAAGGGGGAGGGGGCGGCTCACCCCTCCACTTT
TRBV19	TRBD1	TRBJ1-4	.	CASSRTGGEKLFF	TGTGCCAGTAGTCGGACAGGAGGGGAAAAACTGTTTTTT
TRBV15	.	TRBJ1-5	.	CATSRRQGNQPQHF	TGTGCCACCAGCAGGAGGCAGGGGAATCAGCCCCAGCATTTT
TRBV12-3/TRBV12-4	.	TRBJ2-3	.	CASSRRTENTQYF	TGTGCCAGCAGCCGCCGGACGGAGAATACGCAGTATTTT
TRBV18	.	TRBJ2-5	once	CASSPPRLRETQYF	TGTGCCAGCTCACCACCCAGGCTCCGAGAGACCCAGTACTTC
TRBV10-3	TRBD1	TRBJ2-3	.	CAISGQGITDTQYF	TGTGCCATCAGCGGACAGGGGATAACAGATACGCAGTATTTT
TRBV30	.	TRBJ2-5	.	CAWGDGLQETQYF	TGTGCCTGGGGGGACGGACTCCAAGAGACCCAGTACTTC
TRBV6-2/TRBV6-3	.	TRBJ1-6	.	CASSTNSPLHF	TGTGCCAGCAGTACAAATTCACCCCTCCACTTT
TRBV1	.	TRBJ1-2	.	CTSSRGRDSYGYTF	TGCACCAGCAGCCGCGGACGGGACAGCTATGGCTACACCTTC
TRBV5-4	.	TRBJ1-3	.	CASSVQGTGNTIYF	TGTGCCAGCAGCGTCCAGGGGACTGGAAACACCATATATTTT
TRBV19	.	TRBJ2-5	.	CASSPQPRVGGETQYF	TGTGCCAGTAGTCCGCAGCCCAGGGTAGGCGGAGAGACCCAGTACTTC
TRBV18	TRBD1	TRBJ2-2	.	CASSRAGTGVLVTGELFF	TGTGCCAGCTCGCGCGCTGGGACAGGGGTGTTGGTGACCGGGGAGCTGTTTTTT
TRBV4-1	.	TRBJ1-4	few	CASSRDSGATNEKLFF	TGCGCCAGCAGCCGGGACTCAGGTGCAACTAATGAAAAACTGTTTTTT
TRBV7-3	.	TRBJ2-1	.	CASSLAAKNEQFF	TGTGCCAGCAGCCTCGCGGCAAAAAATGAGCAGTTCTTC
TRBV15	TRBD1	TRBJ1-2	.	CATERDRNNYGYTF	TGTGCCACCGAACGGGACAGGAATAACTATGGCTACACCTTC
TRBV3-1/TRBV3-2	.	TRBJ1-3	.	CASGTAASGNTIYF	TGTGCCAGCGGGACGGCGGCCTCTGGAAACACCATATATTTT
TRBV7-9	.	TRBJ2-3	.	CASSPLGPLTDTQYF	TGTGCCAGCAGTCCACTGGGCCCCCTCACAGATACGCAGTATTTT
TRBV7-8	TRBD1	TRBJ2-2	.	CASGTQGDTGELFF	TGTGCCAGCGGAACACAGGGGGACACCGGGGAGCTGTTTTTT
TRBV5-8	TRBD2	TRBJ2-3	.	CASPGLAGRNSGTDTQYF	TGTGCCAGTCCGGGACTAGCGGGGCGCAATTCCGGCACAGATACGCAGTATTTT
TRBV5-1	TRBD1	TRBJ2-3	.	CASSLFGAAGTGDTQYF	TGCGCCAGCAGCTTGTTCGGGGCTGCAGGGACAGGAGATACGCAGTATTTT
TRBV23-1	.	TRBJ2-4	.	CASKKRRGQGRVLAKNIQYF	TGCGCCAGCAAGAAGCGGAGAGGGCAGGGTAGGGTTCTAGCCAAAAACATTCAGTACTTC
TRBV24-1	.	TRBJ1-1	.	CATSDLNTEAFF	TGTGCCACCAGTGATCTGAACACTGAAGCTTTCTTT
TRBV19	.	TRBJ1-1	once	CASISGQGKNTEAFF	TGTGCCAGTATTTCGGGTCAGGGGAAGAACACTGAAGCTTTCTTT
TRBV4-2	TRBD2	TRBJ2-1	.	CASRTSGTYNEQFF	TGTGCCAGCCGGACTAGCGGAACCTACAATGAGCAGTTCTTC
TRBV5-1	TRBD1	TRBJ2-5	few	CASSSTGGRETQYF	TGCGCCAGCAGCTCCACAGGGGGGCGAGAGACCCAGTACTTC
TRBV7-3	.	TRBJ2-2	.	CASSSQGGGELFF	TGTGCCAGCAGCTCCCAAGGGGGCGGGGAGCTGTTTTTT
TRBV12-3/TRBV12-4	.	TRBJ2-5	.	CASSLSYQETQYF	TGTGCCAGCAGTTTATCTTATCAAGAGACCCAGTACTTC
TRBV7-2	.	TRBJ2-3	.	CASSSRTMGTDTQYF	TGTGCCAGCAGCTCCCGGACAATGGGGACAGATACGCAGTATTTT
TRBV12-5	TRBD1	TRBJ1-4	.	CASGLTRTGSNEKLFF	TGTGCTAGTGGTTTGACCAGGACAGGCTCTAATGAAAAACTGTTTTTT
TRBV20-1	.	TRBJ1-2	.	CSASSQGWSGYTF	TGCAGTGCTAGTAGCCAGGGGTGGAGTGGCTACACCTTC
TRBV5-8	.	TRBJ1-3	.	CASRFTSSGNTIYF	TGTGCCAGCAGATTCACGAGCTCTGGAAACACCATATATTTT
TRBV12-3/TRBV12-4	.	TRBJ2-3	.	CASSFTTDTQYF	TGTGCCAGCAGTTTCACGACAGATACGCAGTATTTT
TRBV6-5	.	TRBJ2-3	.	CASRTGWGTDTQYF	TGTGCCAGCAGGACAGGTTGGGGCACAGATACGCAGTATTTT
TRBV5-1	TRBD1	TRBJ2-3	.	CASSSGQGLADTQYF	TGCGCCAGCAGCTCTGGACAGGGTTTGGCAGATACGCAGTATTTT
TRBV7-2	TRBD1	TRBJ1-1	.	CASSLVTGGASEAFF	TGTGCCAGCAGCTTAGTGACAGGGGGCGCGTCTGAAGCTTTCTTT
TRBV6-5	.	TRBJ1-4	.	CASSYSPPATNEKLFF	TGTGCCAGCAGTTACTCCCCCCCCGCAACTAATGAAAAACTGTTTTTT
TRBV10-3	TRBD1	TRBJ1-5	once	CAIRGDRGSNQPQHF	TGTGCCATCAGGGGGGACAGGGGTAGCAATCAGCCCCAGCATTTT
TRBV12-3/TRBV12-4	.	TRBJ1-2	few	CASRGGYGYTF	TGTGCCAGCCGGGGAGGCTATGGCTACACCTTC
TRBV5-4	TRBD2	TRBJ2-5	.	CASSLASGGARETQYF	TGTGCCAGCAGCCTTGCTAGCGGGGGGGCCCGGGAGACCCAGTACTTC
TRBV28	TRBD1	TRBJ2-3	once	CASRRQGATDTQYF	TGTGCCAGCAGGCGACAGGGGGCCACAGATACGCAGTATTTT
TRBV3-1/TRBV3-2	TRBD1	TRBJ1-1	.	CASRGQATEAFF	TGTGCCAGCAGGGGACAGGCCACTGAAGCTTTCTTT
TRBV18	.	TRBJ1-1	few	CASSLGQNTEAFF	TGTGCCAGCTCACTCGGACAGAACACTGAAGCTTTCTTT
TRBV30	.	TRBJ1-1	once	CAWKTLENTEAFF	TGTGCCTGGAAAACCCTGGAGAACACTGAAGCTTTCTTT
TRBV4-1	.	TRBJ1-2	.	CASSQPYLPTTGYGYTF	TGCGCCAGCAGCCAACCATACCTTCCCACCACGGGTTATGGCTACACCTTC
TRBV28	.	TRBJ1-1	.	CASTLNTEAFF	TGTGCCAGCACCCTGAACACTGAAGCTTTCTTT
TRBV5-1	.	TRBJ2-5	.	CASSLGWGETQYF	TGCGCCAGCAGCCTAGGATGGGGAGAGACCCAGTACTTC
TRBV2	TRBD1	TRBJ2-2	.	CASSFDRATGELFF	TGTGCCAGCAGTTTTGACAGGGCTACCGGGGAGCTGTTTTTT